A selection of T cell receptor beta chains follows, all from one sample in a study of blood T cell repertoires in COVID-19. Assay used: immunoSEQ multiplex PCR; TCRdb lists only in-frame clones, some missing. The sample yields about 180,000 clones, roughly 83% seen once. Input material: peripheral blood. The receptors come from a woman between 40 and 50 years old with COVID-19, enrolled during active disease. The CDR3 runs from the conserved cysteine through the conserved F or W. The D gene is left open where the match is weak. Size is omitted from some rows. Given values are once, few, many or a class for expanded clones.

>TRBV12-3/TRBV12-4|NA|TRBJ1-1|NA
TGTGCCAGCAGTTTAGTGGCGAACACTGAAGCTTTCTTT
CASSLVANTEAFF
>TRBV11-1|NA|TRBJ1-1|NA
TGTGCCAGCAGCTTATGGCAGGGTGGCACTGAAGCTTTCTTT
CASSLWQGGTEAFF
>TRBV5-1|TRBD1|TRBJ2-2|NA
TGCGCCACCTTCGGACAGGGGGCCGGGGAGCTGTTTTTT
CATFGQGAGELFF
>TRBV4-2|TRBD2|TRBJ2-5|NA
TGTGCCAGCAGCCAAGACGGGACTAGCGTGGAGACCCAGTACTTC
CASSQDGTSVETQYF
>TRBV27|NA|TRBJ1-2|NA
TGTGCCAGCGGGACATATGGGGCGGATCCAGTCTATGGCTACACCTTC
CASGTYGADPVYGYTF
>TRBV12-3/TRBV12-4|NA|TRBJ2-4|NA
TGTGCCAGCAGTTATAACAGGGCTAACATTCAGTACTTC
CASSYNRANIQYF
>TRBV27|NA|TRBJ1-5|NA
TGTGCCAGCAGTTGGGCCTCGGACAGTTCTTTCAATCAGCCCCAGCATTTT
CASSWASDSSFNQPQHF
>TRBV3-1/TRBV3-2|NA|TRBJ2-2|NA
TGTGCCAGCAGCCAGAGAGGCCAGCCTGTGGAGCTGTTTTTT
CASSQRGQPVELFF
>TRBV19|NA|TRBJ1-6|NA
TGTGCCAGTACCAGGGTGCAGGGGACCCTCCACTTT
CASTRVQGTLHF
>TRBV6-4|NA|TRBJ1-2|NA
TGTGCCAGCAGTTTCGGAATCGGAGGGGGCTACACCTTC
CASSFGIGGGYTF
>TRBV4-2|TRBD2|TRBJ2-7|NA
TGTACCAGCAGCCAGGATACCGGGACTAGCTACGAGCAGTACTTC
CTSSQDTGTSYEQYF
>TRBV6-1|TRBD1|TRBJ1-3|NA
TGTGCCAGCAGTGAACGTGGCAGGGGGCTTGGAAACACCATATATTTT
CASSERGRGLGNTIYF
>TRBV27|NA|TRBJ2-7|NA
TGTGCCAGCAGCATAGGGGGGGAGCCCTACGAGCAGTACTTC
CASSIGGEPYEQYF
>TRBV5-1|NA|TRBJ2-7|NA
TGCGCCAGCAGCCGCCCCGGCGGGATCTCCTACGAGCAGTACTTC
CASSRPGGISYEQYF
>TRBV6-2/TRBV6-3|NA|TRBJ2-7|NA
TGTGCCAGCAGTTCCCCTTCGCAGGGTCGTGACGAGCAGTACTTC
CASSSPSQGRDEQYF
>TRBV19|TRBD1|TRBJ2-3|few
TGTGCCAGTAGAACAACAGGGGGCGCGCAGTATTTT
CASRTTGGAQYF
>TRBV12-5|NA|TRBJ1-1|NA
TGTGCTAGTGGTAAGAACGTCGAGGGCACTGAAGCTTTCTTT
CASGKNVEGTEAFF
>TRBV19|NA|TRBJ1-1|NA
TGTGCCAGTAGGGCGGACACTGAAGCTTTCTTT
CASRADTEAFF
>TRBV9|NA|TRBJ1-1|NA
TGTGCCAGCAGGTCAGGGGTGTCGACTGAAGCTTTCTTT
CASRSGVSTEAFF
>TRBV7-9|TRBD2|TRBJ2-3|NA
TGTGCCAGCAGCTTAGGGGCGTCTAGCGGGGTTGATACGCAGTATTTT
CASSLGASSGVDTQYF
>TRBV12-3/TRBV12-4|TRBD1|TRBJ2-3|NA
TGTGCCAGCAGTTTGGACAGGCGGGATACGCAGTATTTT
CASSLDRRDTQYF
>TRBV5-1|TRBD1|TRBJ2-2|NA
TGCGCCAGCAGCTCTCTGACAGGGCCCACCGGGGAGCTGTTTTTT
CASSSLTGPTGELFF
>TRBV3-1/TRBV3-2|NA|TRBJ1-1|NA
TGTGCCAGCAGCCAAGTTCGGGTCGGGAACACTGAAGCTTTCTTT
CASSQVRVGNTEAFF
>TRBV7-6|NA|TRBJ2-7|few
TGTGCCAGCAGCTTACAAGCAGGGCCCTACGAGCAGTACTTC
CASSLQAGPYEQYF
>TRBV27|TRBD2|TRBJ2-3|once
TGTGCCAGCAGTTTGGGGGGGGAGGCGGGAGAGAACACAGATACGCAGTATTTT
CASSLGGEAGENTDTQYF
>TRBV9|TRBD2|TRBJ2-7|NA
TGTGCCAGCAGCGTACTTACGACTAGCGGGAGGCACGAGCAGTACTTC
CASSVLTTSGRHEQYF
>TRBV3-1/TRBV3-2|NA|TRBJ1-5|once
TGTGCCAGCAGCCACGGACAGAATCAGCCCCAGCATTTT
CASSHGQNQPQHF
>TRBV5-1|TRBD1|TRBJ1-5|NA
TGCGCCAGCAGCTTGGGACAGGGTAGTCAGCCCCAGCATTTT
CASSLGQGSQPQHF
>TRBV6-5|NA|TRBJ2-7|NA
TGTGCCAGCAGTCGAGCCTCTAGTAATTACGAGCAGTACTTC
CASSRASSNYEQYF
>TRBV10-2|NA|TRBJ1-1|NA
TGCGCCAGCTTGGGTCTGGGGATTGAGGGCACTGAAGCTTTCTTT
CASLGLGIEGTEAFF
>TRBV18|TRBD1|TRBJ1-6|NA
TGTGCCAGCTCTTCCGGGACAGGGGGGAATTCACCCCTCCACTTT
CASSSGTGGNSPLHF
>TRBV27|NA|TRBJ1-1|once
TGTGCCAGCAGCGAACAGACGGGGTGGACTGAAGCTTTCTTT
CASSEQTGWTEAFF
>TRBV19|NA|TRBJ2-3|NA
TGTGCCAGTAGACGACAGGGCACAGATACGCAGTATTTT
CASRRQGTDTQYF
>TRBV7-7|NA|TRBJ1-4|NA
TGTGCTAGCAGCCGGGTAGAGGTCCCCAATGAAAAACTGTTTTTT
CASSRVEVPNEKLFF
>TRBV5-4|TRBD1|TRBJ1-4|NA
TGTGCCAGCAGCTTGACAGGGGAGAATGAAAAACTGTTTTTT
CASSLTGENEKLFF
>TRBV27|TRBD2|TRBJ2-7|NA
TGTGCCAGCAGTCTTGGACTAGCGGGCTTGGGTTACGAGCAGTACTTC
CASSLGLAGLGYEQYF
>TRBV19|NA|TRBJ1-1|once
TGTGCCAGTAGAGCGGGAACTGAAGCTTTCTTT
CASRAGTEAFF
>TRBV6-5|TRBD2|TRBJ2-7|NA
TGTGCCAGCAGTTACAGGGAGGGCTACGAGCAGTACTTC
CASSYREGYEQYF
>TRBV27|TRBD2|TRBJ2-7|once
TGTGCCAGCAGCCCGGGACTAGTGGGCCTCTCCTACGAGCAGTACTTC
CASSPGLVGLSYEQYF
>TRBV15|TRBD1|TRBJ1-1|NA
TGTGCCACCAGCCCGGGAGACAGGGACCATGAAGCTTTCTTT
CATSPGDRDHEAFF
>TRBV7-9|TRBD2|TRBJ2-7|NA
TGTGCCAGCAGCTTAGATGTTAGCGGGAGGTACGACGAGCAGTACTTC
CASSLDVSGRYDEQYF
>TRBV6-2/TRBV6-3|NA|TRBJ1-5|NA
TGTGCCAGCAGTTACCGGCACAGTAGCAATCAGCCCCAGCATTTT
CASSYRHSSNQPQHF
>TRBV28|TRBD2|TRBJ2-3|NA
TGTGCCAGCAGTTCCCCTGGGGGGGGTGGCACAGATACGCAGTATTTT
CASSSPGGGGTDTQYF